The 3 T cell receptor beta chains listed next were all sequenced from one sample in a study of T-cell memory formation after mild COVID-19. TCRdb redid the calling of the 5' RACE reads with MiXCR, one entry per CDR3 protein. The sample lists 100,000 to 150,000 distinct CDR3 sequences, roughly 15% occurring once. Input material: PBMCs or a T cell subset sorted from them (not recorded which). These receptors all come from an adult woman who had mild COVID-19 (a few samples of this study predate the infection). Cell type and time point are not known.

This clonotype turned up a few times. The V and J genes are TRBV7-9 and TRBJ2-7, with 11 bases that match TRBD1. The V segment lost 6 bases and the J segment 5 bases; nucleotides outside the gene matches: 12. The CDR3 contains 16 residues. Germline V CDR1 and CDR2: SEHNR, FQNEAQ (reference sequence). The CDR3 sequence: CASSQSPGQGVHEQYF. CDR3 nucleotide sequence: TGTGCCAGCAGTCAGAGTCCGGGACAGGGGGTCCACGAGCAGTACTTC. Full variable domain (missing parts from reference TRBV7-9 and TRBJ2-7): DTGVSQNPRHKITKRGQNVTFRCDPISEHNRLYWYRQTLGQGPEFLTYFQNEAQLEKSRLLSDRFSAERPKGSFSTLEIQRTEQGDSAMYLCASSQSPGQGVHEQYFGPGTRLTVT.

This clonotype was detected only a few times. The rearrangement links TRBV5-6 to TRBJ2-7, with TRBD2 matching over 8 bases. The CDR3 loop spans 15 amino acids. V shed 4 bases and J 0 bases; nucleotides not matched to a gene: 6. Per the germline V gene, CDR1 is SGHDT and CDR2 is YYEEEE. The CDR3 reads CASSPGGQSSYEQYF. CDR3 DNA: TGTGCCAGCAGCCCGGGGGGGCAGAGCTCCTACGAGCAGTACTTC.

This clonotype showed up just a few times. The CDR3 spells CATSEPAAGTGELFF. In DNA, the CDR3 is TGTGCCACCAGCGAGCCCGCGGCCGGGACCGGGGAGCTGTTTTTT. The rearrangement joins TRBV24-1 to TRBJ2-2; unclear D gene. Germline CDR1 reads KGHDR; CDR2 reads SFDVKD. The CDR3 sequence is 15 residues long. V dropped 7 bases and J dropped 5 bases, with 16 bases sitting between them.